This T cell receptor (beta chain) stems from a study of tumor and adjacent non-tumor tissue in lung cancer. Study-level background: The cohort had approximately 13 adenocarcinoma, a couple of squamous cell and 1 small cell patients. Aged roughly 31 to 76 years, patients included fewer than 11 men and 4 to 6 women with stage I to III disease. Whole-study findings and limits: Tumor tissue had significantly higher TCR diversity than normal lung.

Turning to this clonotype: The antigen remains undetermined. A read error may be the cause here, since a much bigger clone is one base away.

This sample's RNA came from whole unsorted tissue. Distant lung tissue was collected more than 3 cm away from the tumor edge. Germline lookup yields CDR1 WSHSY and CDR2 SAAADI. CDR3 size: 14 residues. The library came from three nested PCR rounds adapted from ARM-PCR protocols. TCRdb analysed the multiplex PCR reads with MiXCR anew, one entry per CDR3 protein. The sample has 35,000 to 55,000 distinct CDR3 sequences; roughly 66% are singletons. The clonotype comes from a man aged 45-65 years with non-small cell lung cancer. This sequence joins TRBV10-2 and TRBJ2-7; the D gene is possibly TRBD1 (5 bases). Sample: distant non-tumor lung tissue. CDR3 DNA sequence: TGCGCCTGCAGTGATCGGGCAGGGCCGGACGAGCAGTACTTC. Translated: CACSDRAGPDEQYF.